The 18 T cell receptor beta chains below were found in one sample sequenced in a study of blood T cell repertoires in COVID-19. Sequencing was performed with immunoSEQ multiplex PCR; in TCRdb, only in-frame clones are kept and a portion is missing. The sample shows 90,000 to 130,000 clones, approximately 85% of them seen only once. Sequencing used peripheral blood. These receptors were obtained from an older man with acute or convalescent COVID-19.

This clone was recorded once. J is TRBJ1-2 and V is TRBV28; possibly TRBD1 for D (5 bases). The ends were cut back, 7 bases at V and 4 bases at J, with 19 bases in the middle. CDR1 and CDR2 (germline): MDHEN, SYDVKM. The CDR3 runs 15 residues. DNA for the CDR3: TGTGCCAGCATAGGTAGAGGGACTTACTTCTATGGCTACACCTTC. It translates to CASIGRGTYFYGYTF.

This rearrangement joins TRBV3-1 (or the pseudogene TRBV3-2) to TRBJ2-6; TRBD2 matches at 8 bases. The CDR3 totals 19 residues. Germline CDR1 LGHDT, CDR2 YNNKEL (reference sequence). The junction had 10 bases not matched to a gene; V was cut back by 2 bases and J by 1 base. The CDR3 coding sequence is TGTGCCAGCAGCCAAAGAGTCGGGTCGGGAGGGTCTGGGGCCAACGTCCTGACTTTC. Translation gives CASSQRVGSGGSGANVLTF.

The genes are TRBV7-9 and TRBJ1-4; no firm D call. Germline V CDR1 and CDR2: SEHNR, FQNEAQ (reference sequence). V was clipped by 7 bases and J by 0 bases, with 6 bases between them. This CDR3 contains 13 residues. CDR3 DNA sequence: TGTGCCAGCATCAGATCAACTAATGAAAAACTGTTTTTT. This encodes CASIRSTNEKLFF.

The V call is TRBV12-5, the J call TRBJ2-2, with 7 bases that match TRBD1. J was trimmed by 0 bases and V by 1 base; bases with no gene match: 5. Germline CDR1 reads LGHNT; CDR2 reads FRNRAP. The CDR3 covers 17 residues. CDR3 protein: CASGLAPGTANTGELFF. CDR3 DNA sequence: TGTGCTAGTGGTTTGGCTCCCGGGACAGCGAACACCGGGGAGCTGTTTTTT.

This chain links TRBV2 with TRBJ1-2; D might be TRBD1 (6 bases). This CDR3 is 17 amino acids long. The V gene lost 4 bases and the J gene lost 8 bases, with 26 bases spanning the gap. CDR1 and CDR2 from the germline V gene are SNHLY and FYNNEI. The CDR3 loop is CASSVGNRALHLGGYTF. The CDR3 DNA follows: TGTGCCAGCAGTGTAGGTAACAGGGCCCTCCACTTAGGGGGCTACACCTTC.

In its sample, this clone was seen once. The chain has TRBV27 and TRBJ1-5; D is perhaps TRBD1 (6 bases). V was shortened by 3 bases and J by 4 bases, with 28 bases between the two germline ends. Germline lookup yields CDR1 MNHEY and CDR2 SMNVEV (reference sequence). The CDR3 sequence is 20 residues long. CDR3 region: CASSFRGQVGKGTPNQPQHF. In nucleotides, the CDR3 is TGTGCCAGCAGTTTCAGGGGCCAGGTAGGGAAAGGAACGCCGAATCAGCCCCAGCATTTT.

In the case of this clone: Sequence at one end of the junction differs from germline and may be a read error. This sequence joins TRBV27 and TRBJ1-2; 10 bases fit TRBD1. Germline V gene lookup returns CDR1 MNHEY and CDR2 SMNVEV (reference sequence). CDR3 length: 14 residues. For the CDR3, the DNA is TGTGCCAGCAGCCAAACGTCAGGACAGGGGGGCCCCTCCTTC. Translated: CASSQTSGQGGPSF.

V is TRBV6-5 and J is TRBJ1-5; 7 bases agree with TRBD1. The CDR3 is 14 residues long. Trimming at V came to 7 bases and at J to 4 bases, leaving 7 bases not matched to a gene. CDR1 MNHEY and CDR2 SVGAGI come from the germline V gene. The CDR3 sequence is CASNPTGLNQPQHF. For the CDR3, the DNA is TGTGCCAGCAATCCGACAGGGCTTAATCAGCCCCAGCATTTT.

The chain carries TRBV6-5 and TRBJ2-1; 9 nucleotides match TRBD2. V was clipped by 6 bases and J by 7 bases; unmatched bases: 10. Per germline, CDR1 MNHEY and CDR2 SVGAGI. This CDR3 contains 15 residues. The CDR3, as DNA: TGTGCCAGCAGCACGGGACTAGCACGGCGGAATGAGCAGTTCTTC. Protein product: CASSTGLARRNEQFF.

The chain employs TRBV30 and TRBJ1-5; 8 bases match TRBD1. Germline V gene lookup returns CDR1 GTSNPN and CDR2 SVGIG (reference sequence). CDR3 length: 14 amino acids. V lost 1 base and J lost 7; bases outside the gene matches: 6. CDR3 sequence: CAWSGTGGWQPQHF. The CDR3 region has the DNA TGTGCCTGGAGTGGTACAGGGGGATGGCAGCCCCAGCATTTT. Drawing the rest from reference TRBV30 and TRBJ1-5, the complete variable domain is SQTIHQWPATLVQPVGSPLSLECTVEGTSNPNLYWYRQAAGRGLQLLFYSVGIGQISSEVPQNLSASRPQDRQFILSSKKLLLSDSGFYLCAWSGTGGWQPQHFGDGTRLSIL.

The sample holds one count of this clone. The chain uses TRBV12-3 or TRBV12-4 and TRBJ1-6; D uncertain. The CDR3 spans 12 residues. V lost 7 bases and J 10 bases, leaving 11 bases between the germline ends. The CDR3 DNA reads as TGTGCCAGCACAGCCAGACTCTCACCCCTCCACTTT. This encodes CASTARLSPLHF.

This chain joins TRBV7-6 and TRBJ1-3; D remains unclear. Trimming took 0 bases from V and 1 from J, leaving 10 bases between them. The CDR3 spans 16 residues. Germline CDR1 and CDR2: SGHVS and FNYEAQ. The CDR3 DNA sequence: TGTGCCAGCAGCTTAGCCGTACGGGGATCTGGAAACACCATATATTTT. Translated: CASSLAVRGSGNTIYF.

The V gene is TRBV30, the J gene TRBJ1-5; TRBD1 is a possible D gene (5 bases). The CDR3 sequence is 13 residues long. Per germline, CDR1 GTSNPN and CDR2 SVGIG (reference sequence). Between the trimmed V and J ends, which lost 3 bases and 7 bases, there was a span of 13 bases. Here the CDR3 reads CAWRAPPGQPQHF. The DNA of the CDR3 is TGTGCCTGGAGGGCCCCCCCAGGGCAGCCCCAGCATTTT. The full variable domain, its missing parts supplied by reference TRBV30 and TRBJ1-5, is SQTIHQWPATLVQPVGSPLSLECTVEGTSNPNLYWYRQAAGRGLQLLFYSVGIGQISSEVPQNLSASRPQDRQFILSSKKLLLSDSGFYLCAWRAPPGQPQHFGDGTRLSIL.

The CDR3 is CASSLGYQGLVADEQYF. The CDR3 nucleotides are TGTGCCAGCAGTTTAGGGTACCAGGGGCTCGTGGCCGACGAGCAGTACTTC. J is TRBJ2-7 and V is TRBV27; TRBD1 might be the D (6 bases). V was pared by 2 bases and J by 5 bases, with 22 bases between. CDR3 length equals 17 residues. Per germline, CDR1 MNHEY and CDR2 SMNVEV (reference sequence).

The rearrangement uses TRBV9 and TRBJ2-7; TRBD2 aligns across 7 bases. CDR3 size: 16 residues. V was pared by 4 bases and J by 3 bases, with 13 bases of the junction left unmatched. From germline, CDR1 is SGDLS and CDR2 YYNGEE. DNA for the CDR3: TGTGCCAGCAGCCCCCGTCCCCCGGGGGGTCTCTACGAGCAGTACTTC. Translating it yields CASSPRPPGGLYEQYF.

V is TRBV30 and J is TRBJ2-3; tentative D call: TRBD2 (7 bases). CDR3 length: 13 amino acids. The V gene's germline CDR1 is GTSNPN and CDR2 SVGIG (reference sequence). V lost 3 bases and J lost 4, with 11 bases in between. The CDR3 region has the DNA TGTGCCTGGAGAACGGGGGGCGCAGATACGCAGTATTTT. This sequence encodes CAWRTGGADTQYF. The variable domain in full, with the rest retrieved from reference TRBV30 and TRBJ2-3, is SQTIHQWPATLVQPVGSPLSLECTVEGTSNPNLYWYRQAAGRGLQLLFYSVGIGQISSEVPQNLSASRPQDRQFILSSKKLLLSDSGFYLCAWRTGGADTQYFGPGTRLTVL.

The J gene is TRBJ2-1, the V gene TRBV27; 11 bases align to TRBD2. V lost 0 bases, J lost 0 bases, and 4 bases stayed unmatched. Germline V gene data show CDR1 as MNHEY and CDR2 as SMNVEV (reference sequence). CDR3 length equals 18 residues. This chain's CDR3 is CASSLSVLAGGSYNEQFF. As DNA, the CDR3 is TGTGCCAGCAGTTTATCCGTTCTAGCGGGAGGCTCCTACAATGAGCAGTTCTTC.

The chain is built from TRBV9 and TRBJ2-5, with 7 positions matching TRBD1. J was trimmed by 4 bases and V by 3 bases; bases with no gene match: 9. Germline loops: CDR1 SGDLS, CDR2 YYNGEE. CDR3 size: 15 residues. For the CDR3, the DNA is TGTGCCAGCAGCGGATCCCCGCACAGGGGAGAGACCCAGTACTTC. As protein: CASSGSPHRGETQYF.